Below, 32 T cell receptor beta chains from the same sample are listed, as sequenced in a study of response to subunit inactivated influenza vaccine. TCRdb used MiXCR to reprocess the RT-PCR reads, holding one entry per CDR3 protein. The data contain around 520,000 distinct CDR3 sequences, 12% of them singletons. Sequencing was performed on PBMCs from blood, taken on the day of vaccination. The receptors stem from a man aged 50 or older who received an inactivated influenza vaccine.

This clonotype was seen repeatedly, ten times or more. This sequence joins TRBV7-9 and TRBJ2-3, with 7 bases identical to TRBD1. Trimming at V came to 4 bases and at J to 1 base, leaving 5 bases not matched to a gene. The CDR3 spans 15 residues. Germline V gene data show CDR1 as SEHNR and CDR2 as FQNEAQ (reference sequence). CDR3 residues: CASSWDSKGTDTQYF. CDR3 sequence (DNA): TGTGCCAGCAGCTGGGACAGCAAGGGCACAGATACGCAGTATTTT.

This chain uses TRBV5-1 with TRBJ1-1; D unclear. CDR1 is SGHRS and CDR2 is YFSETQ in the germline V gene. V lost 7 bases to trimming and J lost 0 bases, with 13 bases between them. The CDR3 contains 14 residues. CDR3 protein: CASDPLRMNTEAFF. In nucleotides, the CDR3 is TGCGCCAGCGACCCTCTAAGAATGAACACTGAAGCTTTCTTT.

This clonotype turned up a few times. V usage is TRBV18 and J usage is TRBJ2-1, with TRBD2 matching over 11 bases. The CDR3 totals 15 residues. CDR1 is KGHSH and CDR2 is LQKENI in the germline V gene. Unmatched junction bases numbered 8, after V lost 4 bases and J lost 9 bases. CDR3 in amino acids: CASSLLAGVEVEQFF. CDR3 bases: TGTGCCAGCTCACTACTAGCGGGAGTAGAGGTTGAGCAGTTCTTC.

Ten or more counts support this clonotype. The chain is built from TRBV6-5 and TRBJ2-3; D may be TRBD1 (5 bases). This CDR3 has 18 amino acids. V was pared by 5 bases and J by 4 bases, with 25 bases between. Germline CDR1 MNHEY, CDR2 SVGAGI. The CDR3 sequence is CASSHAITGLRGADTQYF. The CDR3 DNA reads TGTGCCAGCAGTCACGCCATTACGGGCCTAAGGGGCGCAGATACGCAGTATTTT.

CDR3 sequence reads: CASSQSGTGGETQYF. In DNA, the CDR3 is TGCGCCAGCAGCCAGAGTGGGACAGGGGGCGAGACCCAGTACTTC. The V gene is TRBV4-3, the J gene TRBJ2-5, with 12 nucleotides matching TRBD1. The J segment lost 5 bases and the V segment lost 3 bases, leaving 4 bases of the junction unmatched. CDR3 length: 15 residues. CDR1 and CDR2 (germline): LGHNA, YSLEER.

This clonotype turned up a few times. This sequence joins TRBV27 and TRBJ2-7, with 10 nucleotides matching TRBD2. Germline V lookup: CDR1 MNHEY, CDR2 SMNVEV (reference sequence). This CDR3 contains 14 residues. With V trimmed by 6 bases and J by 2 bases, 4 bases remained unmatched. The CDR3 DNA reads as TGTGCCAGCAGACTAGCGGGGACGACCTACGAGCAGTACTTC. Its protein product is CASRLAGTTYEQYF.

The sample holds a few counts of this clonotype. CDR3 coding DNA: TGTGCCATCAGTGATGCGGAAGAGACCCAGTACTTC. It codes for CAISDAEETQYF. This chain uses TRBV10-3 with TRBJ2-5; D is uncertain. V gave up 3 bases and J gave up 3 bases, with 5 bases separating them. Germline CDR1 ENHRY, CDR2 SYGVKD. The CDR3 runs to 12 residues.

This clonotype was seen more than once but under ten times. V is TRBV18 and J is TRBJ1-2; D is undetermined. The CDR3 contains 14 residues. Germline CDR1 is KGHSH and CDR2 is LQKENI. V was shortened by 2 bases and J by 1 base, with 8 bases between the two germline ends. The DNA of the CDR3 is TGTGCCAGCTCACCAAGGGAGTTTAACTATGGCTACACCTTC. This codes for CASSPREFNYGYTF.

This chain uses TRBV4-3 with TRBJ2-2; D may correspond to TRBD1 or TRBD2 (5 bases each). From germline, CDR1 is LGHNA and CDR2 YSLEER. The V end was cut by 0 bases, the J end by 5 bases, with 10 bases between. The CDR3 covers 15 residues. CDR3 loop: CASSQELGVTGELFF. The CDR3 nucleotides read TGCGCCAGCAGCCAAGAATTGGGGGTGACCGGGGAGCTGTTTTTT.

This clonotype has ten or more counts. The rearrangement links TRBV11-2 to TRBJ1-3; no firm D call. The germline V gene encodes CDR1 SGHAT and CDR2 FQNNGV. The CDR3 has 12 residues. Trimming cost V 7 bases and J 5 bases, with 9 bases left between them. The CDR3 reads CASTVGRNTIYF. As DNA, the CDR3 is TGTGCCAGCACTGTGGGTCGAAACACCATATATTTT. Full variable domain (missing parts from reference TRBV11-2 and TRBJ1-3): EAGVAQSPRYKIIEKRQSVAFWCNPISGHATLYWYQQILGQGPKLLIQFQNNGVVDDSQLPKDRFSAERLKGVDSTLKIQPAKLEDSAVYLCASTVGRNTIYFGEGSWLTVV.

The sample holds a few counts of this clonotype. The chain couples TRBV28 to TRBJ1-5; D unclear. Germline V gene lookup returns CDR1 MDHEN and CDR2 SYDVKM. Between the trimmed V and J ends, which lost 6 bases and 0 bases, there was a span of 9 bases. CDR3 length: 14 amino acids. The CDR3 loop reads CASRSLNSNQPQHF. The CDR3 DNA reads TGTGCCAGCAGGAGCCTTAATAGCAATCAGCCCCAGCATTTT.

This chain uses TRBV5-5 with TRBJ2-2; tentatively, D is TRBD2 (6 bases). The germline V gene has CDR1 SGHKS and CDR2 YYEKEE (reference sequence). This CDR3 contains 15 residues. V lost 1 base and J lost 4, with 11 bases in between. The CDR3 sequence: CASSLSSGGTGELFF. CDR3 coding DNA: TGTGCCAGCAGCTTGAGTTCCGGGGGCACCGGGGAGCTGTTTTTT. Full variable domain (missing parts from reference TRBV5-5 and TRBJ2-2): DAGVTQSPTHLIKTRGQQVTLRCSPISGHKSVSWYQQVLGQGPQFIFQYYEKEERGRGNFPDRFSARQFPNYSSELNVNALLLGDSALYLCASSLSSGGTGELFFGEGSRLTVL.

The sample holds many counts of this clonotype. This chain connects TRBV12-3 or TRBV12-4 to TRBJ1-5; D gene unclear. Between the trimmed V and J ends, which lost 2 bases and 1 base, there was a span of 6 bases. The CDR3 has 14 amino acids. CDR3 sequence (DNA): TGTGCCAGCAGTTTATTACAGAGCAATCAGCCCCAGCATTTT. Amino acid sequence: CASSLLQSNQPQHF.

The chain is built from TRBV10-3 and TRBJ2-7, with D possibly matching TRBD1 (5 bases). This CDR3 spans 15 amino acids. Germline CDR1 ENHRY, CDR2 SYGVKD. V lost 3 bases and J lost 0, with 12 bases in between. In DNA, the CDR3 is TGTGCCATCAGTGAAGGGCAAAGGGGCTCCTACGAGCAGTACTTC. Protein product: CAISEGQRGSYEQYF.

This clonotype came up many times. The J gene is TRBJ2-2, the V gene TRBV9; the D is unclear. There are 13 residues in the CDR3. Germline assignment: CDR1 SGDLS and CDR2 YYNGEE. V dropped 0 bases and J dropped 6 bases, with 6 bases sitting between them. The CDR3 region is CASSVAIAGELFF. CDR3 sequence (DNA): TGTGCCAGCAGCGTAGCTATTGCCGGGGAGCTGTTTTTT.

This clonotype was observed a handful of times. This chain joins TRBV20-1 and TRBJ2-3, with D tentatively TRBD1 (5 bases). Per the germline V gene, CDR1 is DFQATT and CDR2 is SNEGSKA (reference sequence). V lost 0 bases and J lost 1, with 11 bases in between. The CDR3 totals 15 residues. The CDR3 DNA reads TGCAGTGCTAGAGAGCAGGGTTCCGGCACAGATACGCAGTATTTT. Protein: CSAREQGSGTDTQYF.

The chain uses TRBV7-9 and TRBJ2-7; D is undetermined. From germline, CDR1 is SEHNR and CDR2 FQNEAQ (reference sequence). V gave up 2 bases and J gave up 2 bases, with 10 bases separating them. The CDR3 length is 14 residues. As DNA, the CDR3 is TGTGCCAGCAGCTTATATGGGGTCCCCTACGAGCAGTACTTC. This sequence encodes CASSLYGVPYEQYF.

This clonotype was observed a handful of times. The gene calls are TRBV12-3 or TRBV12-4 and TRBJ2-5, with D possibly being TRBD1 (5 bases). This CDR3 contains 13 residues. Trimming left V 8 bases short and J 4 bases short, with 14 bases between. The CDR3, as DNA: TGTGCCAGCGCGGTAGGGGAAGGAGAGACCCAGTACTTC. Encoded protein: CASAVGEGETQYF.

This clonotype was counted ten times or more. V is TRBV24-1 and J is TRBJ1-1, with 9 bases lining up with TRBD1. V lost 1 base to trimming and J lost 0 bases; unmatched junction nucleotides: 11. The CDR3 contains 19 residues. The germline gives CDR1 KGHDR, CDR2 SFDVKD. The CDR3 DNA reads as TGTGCCACCAGTGATTTCCGGGACAGGGAGGCAGGAATGAACACTGAAGCTTTCTTT. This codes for CATSDFRDREAGMNTEAFF.

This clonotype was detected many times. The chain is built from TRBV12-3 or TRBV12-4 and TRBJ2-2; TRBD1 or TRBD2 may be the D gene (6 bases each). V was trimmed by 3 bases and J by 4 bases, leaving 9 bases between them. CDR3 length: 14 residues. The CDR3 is CASSFSGATGELFF. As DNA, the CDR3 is TGTGCCAGCAGTTTCTCGGGGGCCACCGGGGAGCTGTTTTTT.

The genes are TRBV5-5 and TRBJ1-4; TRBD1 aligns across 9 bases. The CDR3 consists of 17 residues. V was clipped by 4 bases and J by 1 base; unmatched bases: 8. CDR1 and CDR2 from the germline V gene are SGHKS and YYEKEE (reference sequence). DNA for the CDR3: TGTGCCAGCAGCCACTTCCCGGACAGGGGAACTAATGAAAAACTGTTTTTT. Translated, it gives CASSHFPDRGTNEKLFF. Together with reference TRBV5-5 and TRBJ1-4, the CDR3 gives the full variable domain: DAGVTQSPTHLIKTRGQQVTLRCSPISGHKSVSWYQQVLGQGPQFIFQYYEKEERGRGNFPDRFSARQFPNYSSELNVNALLLGDSALYLCASSHFPDRGTNEKLFFGSGTQLSVL.

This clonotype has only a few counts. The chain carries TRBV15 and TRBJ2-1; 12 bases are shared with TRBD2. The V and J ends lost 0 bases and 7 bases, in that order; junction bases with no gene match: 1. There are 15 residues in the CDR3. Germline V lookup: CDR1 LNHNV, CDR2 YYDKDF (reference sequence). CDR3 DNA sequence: TGTGCCACCAGCAGAGATGGACTAGCGGGGAATGAGCAGTTCTTC. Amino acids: CATSRDGLAGNEQFF.

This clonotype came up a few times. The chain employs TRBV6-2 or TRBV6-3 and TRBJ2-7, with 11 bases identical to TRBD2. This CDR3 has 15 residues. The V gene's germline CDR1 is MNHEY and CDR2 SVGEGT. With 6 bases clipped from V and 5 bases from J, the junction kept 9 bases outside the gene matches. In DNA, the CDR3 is TGTGCCAGCAGGCGTACCGGGACTAGCGGCAACGAGCAGTACTTC. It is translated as CASRRTGTSGNEQYF.

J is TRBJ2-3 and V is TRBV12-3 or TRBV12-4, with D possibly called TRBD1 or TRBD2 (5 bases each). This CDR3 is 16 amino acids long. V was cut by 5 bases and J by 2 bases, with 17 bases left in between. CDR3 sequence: CASSVRPAGTTDTQYF. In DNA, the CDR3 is TGTGCCAGCAGTGTCCGCCCGGCAGGGACCACAGATACGCAGTATTTT.

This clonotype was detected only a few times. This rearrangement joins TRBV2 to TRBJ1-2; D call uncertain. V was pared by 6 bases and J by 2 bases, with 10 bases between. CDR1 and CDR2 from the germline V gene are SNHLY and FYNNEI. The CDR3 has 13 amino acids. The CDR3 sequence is CASSKQRNYGYTF. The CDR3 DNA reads TGTGCCAGCAGCAAACAGAGAAACTATGGCTACACCTTC. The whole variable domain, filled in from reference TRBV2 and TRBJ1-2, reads EPEVTQTPSHQVTQMGQEVILRCVPISNHLYFYWYRQILGQKVEFLVSFYNNEISEKSEIFDDQFSVERPDGSNFTLKIRSTKLEDSAMYFCASSKQRNYGYTFGSGTRLTVV.

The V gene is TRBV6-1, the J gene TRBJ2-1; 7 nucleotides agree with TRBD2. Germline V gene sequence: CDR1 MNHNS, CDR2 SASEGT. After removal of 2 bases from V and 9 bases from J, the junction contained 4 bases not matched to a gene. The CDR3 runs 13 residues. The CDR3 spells CASSELASGEQFF. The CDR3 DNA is TGTGCCAGCAGTGAACTCGCTAGCGGTGAGCAGTTCTTC.

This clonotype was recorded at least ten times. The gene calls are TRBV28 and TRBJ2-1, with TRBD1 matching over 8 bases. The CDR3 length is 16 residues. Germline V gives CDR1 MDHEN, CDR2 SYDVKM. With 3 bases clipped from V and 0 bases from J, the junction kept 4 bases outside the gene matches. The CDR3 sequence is CASSFDRGYSYNEQFF. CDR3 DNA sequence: TGTGCCAGCAGTTTCGACAGGGGATACTCCTACAATGAGCAGTTCTTC. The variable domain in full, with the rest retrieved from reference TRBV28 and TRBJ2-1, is DVKVTQSSRYLVKRTGEKVFLECVQDMDHENMFWYRQDPGLGLRLIYFSYDVKMKEKGDIPEGYSVSREKKERFSLILESASTNQTSMYLCASSFDRGYSYNEQFFGPGTRLTVL.

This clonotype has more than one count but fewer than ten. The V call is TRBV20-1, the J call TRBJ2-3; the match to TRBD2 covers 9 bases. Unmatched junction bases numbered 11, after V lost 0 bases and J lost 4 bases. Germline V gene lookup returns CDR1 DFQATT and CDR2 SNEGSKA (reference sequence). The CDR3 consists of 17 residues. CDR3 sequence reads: CSARDRGGGGAADTQYF. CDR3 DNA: TGCAGTGCTAGAGATCGGGGTGGCGGGGGGGCCGCAGATACGCAGTATTTT.

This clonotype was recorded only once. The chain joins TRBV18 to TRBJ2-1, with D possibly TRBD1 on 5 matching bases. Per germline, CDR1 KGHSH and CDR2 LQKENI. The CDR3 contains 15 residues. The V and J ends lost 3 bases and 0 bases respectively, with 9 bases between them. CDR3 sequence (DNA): TGTGCCAGCTCACCTGGGGCTAGCTCCTACAATGAGCAGTTCTTC. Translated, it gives CASSPGASSYNEQFF.

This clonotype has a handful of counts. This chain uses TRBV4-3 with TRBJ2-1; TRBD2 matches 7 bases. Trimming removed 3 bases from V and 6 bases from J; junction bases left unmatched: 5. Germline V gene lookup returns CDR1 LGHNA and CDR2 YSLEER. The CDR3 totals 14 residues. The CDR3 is CASSQGGTRNEQFF. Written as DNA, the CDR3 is TGCGCCAGCAGCCAGGGGGGGACCCGCAATGAGCAGTTCTTC.

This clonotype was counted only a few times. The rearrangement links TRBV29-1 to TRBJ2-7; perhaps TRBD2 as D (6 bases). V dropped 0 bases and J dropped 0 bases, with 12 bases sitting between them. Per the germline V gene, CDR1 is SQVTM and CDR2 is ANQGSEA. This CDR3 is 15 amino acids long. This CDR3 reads CSVEDGETSSYEQYF. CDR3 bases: TGCAGCGTTGAAGATGGCGAGACTAGCTCCTACGAGCAGTACTTC.

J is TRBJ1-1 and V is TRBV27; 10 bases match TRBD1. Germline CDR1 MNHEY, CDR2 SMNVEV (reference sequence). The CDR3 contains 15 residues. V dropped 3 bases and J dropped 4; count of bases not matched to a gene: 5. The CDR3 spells CASSFATGGGTEAFF. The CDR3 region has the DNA TGTGCCAGCAGTTTCGCGACAGGGGGCGGCACTGAAGCTTTCTTT.